This T cell receptor beta chain was sequenced for a study of control samples from healthy donors and cancer patients. Germline V gene data show CDR1 as MRHNA and CDR2 as SNTAGT. Trimming left V 6 bases short and J 2 bases short, with 10 bases between. This CDR3 has 14 amino acids. This table comes from immunoSEQ multiplex PCR, and its TCRdb copy is limited to in-frame clones, with some not included. Among approximately 130,000 clones listed, around nine tenths were seen once. Sequenced material: blood. The V and J genes are TRBV6-4 and TRBJ2-2; no definite D call. This TCR was sampled from a young man in good health. The CDR3 DNA reads as TGTGCCAGCAGGCGCCTCTTTAACACCGGGGAGCTGTTTTTT. Translating it yields CASRRLFNTGELFF.